These 8 T cell receptor beta chains share one sample of origin, sequenced in a study of blood T cell repertoires in COVID-19. Sequencing used immunoSEQ multiplex PCR; TCRdb keeps in-frame clones, though not all of them. The sample contains about 140,000 clones, about 87% of which appear only once. The specimen was peripheral blood. The receptors originated from a man in his sixties with active or convalescent COVID-19.

This chain connects TRBV6-5 to TRBJ2-3; 8 bases fit TRBD2. There are 15 residues in the CDR3. Losses at the gene ends were 6 bases for V and 1 base for J; bases not matched to a gene: 6. CDR1 MNHEY and CDR2 SVGAGI come from the germline V gene. DNA for the CDR3: TGTGCCAGCAGCTTCTCGCGGGGGGGCACAGATACGCAGTATTTT. Amino acids: CASSFSRGGTDTQYF.

In its sample, this clone was seen once. The chain links TRBV7-2 to TRBJ2-2, with 8 bases aligning to TRBD1. The V and J ends lost 5 bases and 5 bases, in that order; junction bases with no gene match: 7. The CDR3 covers 15 residues. Per germline, CDR1 SGHTA and CDR2 FQGNSA. CDR3 residues: CASSPRDRGTGELFF. CDR3 nucleotides: TGTGCCAGCAGCCCGCGTGACAGGGGTACCGGGGAGCTGTTTTTT.

This clone showed up just a few times. The V gene is TRBV4-3, the J gene TRBJ1-1; 9 nucleotides agree with TRBD1. Germline CDR1 LGHNA, CDR2 YSLEER. The V segment lost 2 bases and the J segment 5 bases; nucleotides outside the gene matches: 9. The length of the CDR3 is 16 residues. CDR3 amino acids: CASSQSRDRVRTEAFF. As DNA, the CDR3 is TGCGCCAGCAGCCAAAGCCGGGACAGGGTAAGGACTGAAGCTTTCTTT.

The J gene is TRBJ2-5, the V gene TRBV5-1, with D perhaps TRBD2 (5 bases). The CDR3 is 15 residues long. CDR1 is SGHRS, CDR2 YFSETQ, per germline. Trimming left V 0 bases short and J 1 base short, with 10 bases between. CDR3 DNA sequence: TGCGCCAGCAGCTTGGGAGGGAGCACCCAAGAGACCCAGTACTTC. Its translation: CASSLGGSTQETQYF.

The gene calls are TRBV6-5 and TRBJ2-2; maybe TRBD2 (6 bases). This CDR3 region has 15 residues. Germline CDR1 and CDR2: MNHEY and SVGAGI. The V end lost 3 bases, the J end lost 5 bases, and 13 bases lay between the germline ends. CDR3 amino acids: CASSYDGRRTGELFF. CDR3 coding DNA: TGTGCCAGCAGTTATGACGGGAGAAGAACCGGGGAGCTGTTTTTT.

The J gene is TRBJ2-7, the V gene TRBV19; 9 nucleotides match TRBD1. This CDR3 region has 14 residues. V dropped 7 bases and J dropped 0; count of bases not matched to a gene: 4. Looked up from germline, CDR1 is LNHDA and CDR2 is SQIVND (reference sequence). Here the CDR3 reads CASKGTGSSYEQYF. CDR3 bases: TGTGCCAGTAAAGGGACAGGGAGCTCCTACGAGCAGTACTTC.

This clone has a single count. V and J are TRBV28 and TRBJ2-4; D remains ambiguous. Germline V gene lookup returns CDR1 MDHEN and CDR2 SYDVKM. The CDR3 extends over 15 amino acids. V was clipped by 2 bases and J by 10 bases, with 18 bases between them. The CDR3 spells CASSLLTDPTSIQYF. The CDR3 DNA reads TGTGCCAGCAGTTTACTTACTGATCCCACCTCTATTCAGTACTTC.

The chain carries TRBV9 and TRBJ2-1; TRBD1 matches at 8 bases. The CDR3 spans 13 residues. Trimming cost V 3 bases and J 6 bases; bases outside gene matches: 2. Germline V CDR1 and CDR2: SGDLS, YYNGEE. The CDR3 nucleotides are TGTGCCAGCAGCGGACAGGGGAGCAATGAGCAGTTCTTC. It codes for CASSGQGSNEQFF.